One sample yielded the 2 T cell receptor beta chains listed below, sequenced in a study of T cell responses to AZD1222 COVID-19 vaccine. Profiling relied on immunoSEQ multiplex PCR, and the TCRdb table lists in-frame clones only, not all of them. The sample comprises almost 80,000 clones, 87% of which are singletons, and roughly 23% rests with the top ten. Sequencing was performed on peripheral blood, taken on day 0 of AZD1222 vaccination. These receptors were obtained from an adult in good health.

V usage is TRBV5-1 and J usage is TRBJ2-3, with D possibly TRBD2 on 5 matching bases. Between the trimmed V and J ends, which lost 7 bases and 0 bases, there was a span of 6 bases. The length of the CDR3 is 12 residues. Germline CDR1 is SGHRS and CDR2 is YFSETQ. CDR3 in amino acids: CASGLSTDTQYF. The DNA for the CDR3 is TGCGCCAGCGGACTTAGCACAGATACGCAGTATTTT.

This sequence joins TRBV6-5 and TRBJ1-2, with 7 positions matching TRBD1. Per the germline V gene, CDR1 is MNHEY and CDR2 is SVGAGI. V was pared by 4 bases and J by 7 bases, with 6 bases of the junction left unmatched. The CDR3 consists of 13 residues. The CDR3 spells CASSSRGSRGYTF. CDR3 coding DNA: TGTGCCAGCAGTTCCAGGGGGAGTCGTGGCTACACCTTC.